This section outlines one T cell receptor (beta chain) sequence together with its context. The data originate from a study of shared clonotypes between healthy human individuals. This was a deep-level run. Authors' methods: ImmunoSEQ output held junction-only sequences without quality scores, so filtering differed. Clones were read by immunoSEQ multiplex PCR, and TCRdb kept only the in-frame ones, dropping some. V, J and clone size reflect that table, while D and trimming were determined from the DNA. The sample yields 600,000 to 800,000 clones, around 70% seen once. The CDR3 extends over 14 amino acids. The trim removed 8 bases at V and 12 bases at J, leaving 15 bases unmatched. Per germline, CDR1 MGHRA and CDR2 YSYEKL.

Sequenced input: memory CD4+ T cells sorted from blood. Subset of the sample: CD45RA-negative fraction. This sequence joins TRBV4-1 and TRBJ2-1; TRBD1 matches at 8 bases. This sequence was found in a woman in her 30s in good health. CDR3 bases: TGCGCCAGCGGATCGGAGACAGGGGCGGGCTGGCAGTTCTTC. This translates into CASGSETGAGWQFF.